Sequencing of this TCR beta chain was carried out in a study of long-term antiretroviral therapy in people with HIV (dated by TCRdb to about 2022). About the investigation overall: The earliest samples were collected approximately a decade before the 2015 WHO recommendation for immediate ART, a period when ART was typically delayed until CD4 counts fell. Eleven of the 30 participants with HIV were female. No cross-contamination during QIAcube processing was shown when test extractions of a monoclonal T-cell line were performed alongside around 30 polyclonal samples. A retrospective serial study tested whether changes in peripheral blood TRB repertoire composition and diversity were associated with ART initiation and durable HIV suppression. From 30 to 35 adults with confirmed HIV infection, the cohort provided 150 to 200 cryopreserved PBMC samples, gathered serially across a mean of about six years (range 1-12).

The immunoSEQ hsTCRB v3.0 assay was used at survey level resolution for TRB variable region sequencing. A depth of roughly 40,000-55,000 T-cell genomes per sample was targeted for TRB sequencing. Pooled TRB libraries were sequenced on an Illumina MiSeq with a v3 150-cycle kit. The published analysis was carried out like this. Repertoire analysis was run in R within a reproducible Nextflow workflow that covered QC, data transformation and analysis. LymphoSeq2, an R package for AIRR-Seq data exploration, was used to implement custom analyses. A handful of samples yielding fewer than 5000 total TRB sequences were excluded, leaving approximately 200 analyzed HIV repertoires. Among the 180 to 200 retained HIV repertoires, about 57 were collected before ART initiation and about 130 were collected after ART initiation. Repertoires were downsampled to 5000 TRB nucleotide sequences, and summary statistics were averaged over 100 downsampling iterations. Only TRB sequences with CDR3 regions of at least seven amino acids were retained for analysis. A Shannon entropy-derived clonality score and the Gini coefficient were used to measure diversity. In repertoire networks, the top 5000 CDR3 amino acid sequences were linked whenever an edit distance of one separated two sequences. Antigen specificity groups and MHC restriction were predicted for TRB CDR3 amino acid sequences with GLIPH2. To flag known CMV, EBV, HIV or tissue antigen associations, CDR3 amino acid sequences were matched against VDJdb and McPAS-TCR. Pre-ART, post-ART and control groups were compared with Wilcoxon signed-rank tests and Holm-Bonferroni correction. The clones in this table, taken by TCRdb from immuneACCESS, are in-frame only. Not every clone is retained; where verified, under half of the shortfall comes from an unresolved V gene, and the cause of the rest is unknown. The DNA gave D and trimming, while V, J and clone size come from that table. The sample table contains about 33,000 clones; only one count was recorded for approximately 80% of them. The ten biggest clones cover 7.1% of the sample.

Broader findings and caveats from the paper: No data were available on ART adherence, viral resistance or therapy changes, limiting inferences about post-ART repertoire changes. The samples were dated from about 2003 to 2018, and the ART regimens that were used may be less effective than current ART regimens. Narrower CDR3 length ranges were observed in HIV repertoires than in controls, and an antigen-experienced repertoire with only a slight naive shift after ART was suggested by the network structure. Starting ART was linked to a significant rise in TRB diversity, yet even with long-term ART the diversity remained significantly lower than in transplant donor controls. Because cell numbers in pre-ART samples were limited, unsorted PBMC were profiled instead of sorted CD4+ and CD8+ T cells. The repertoire was dominated across all time points by expanded TRB clones identified before ART initiation, although this dominance was seen to fluctuate and to decrease in many PLHIV after ART. Because PBMC availability was limited, only the TCR beta chain was sequenced, with no alpha chain pairing.

To be included, a participant needed at least one PBMC sample from before ART initiation plus at least two post-ART samples. All participants with HIV were treated in the United States of America. Cryopreserved samples of 1-10 million PBMC were thawed and washed before DNA extraction. At the time of the earliest PBMC sample for each participant with HIV, ages ranged from about 23 to 60 years. PBMC samples were contributed by each participant from 1-4 timepoints before ART initiation and 2-8 timepoints after ART initiation, with a median of 7 samples. For every participant, serial HIV viral load, CD4+ T-cell count, ART history and demographic data were obtained. Genomic DNA was extracted from unsorted PBMC with a Qiagen kit on a QIAcube, with processing performed in batches of 12 samples. This clone was seen only a few times. It lacks a known antigen. The input lacks base qualities; no much larger clone sits a single base away.

CDR1 is given as GTSNPN and CDR2 as SVGIG, both from the germline V gene (reference sequence). There are 15 amino acids in the CDR3, from cysteine to phenylalanine inclusive. CDR3 DNA only is kept here, 45 bases in frame from base 1. V and J are truncated by 4 bases and 6 bases respectively, leaving an intervening sequence of 18 bases. The rearrangement combines TRBV30 with TRBJ2-2; the D gene is possibly TRBD1 or TRBD2, each agreeing over 5 bases. The sample in question was unsorted PBMCs, obtained 2 years after starting antiretroviral therapy. This clonotype originated in a woman aged 50 to 60 with HIV. The DNA sequence is TGTGCCTGGACACCGGGACCCCAGAGCGCCGGGGAGCTGTTTTTT. It encodes CAWTPGPQSAGELFF.